The 8 T cell receptor beta chains presented below share a single source sample, sequenced in a study of beta chain features in type 1 diabetes. As every portion of the isolated RNA was reverse transcribed, the sequencing read expressed TCRB transcripts. The table came from immunoSEQ multiplex PCR; TCRdb's copy has only in-frame clones and leaves some out. The sample yields 300,000 to 400,000 clones, 10% to 15% seen once. Source material: naive CD4+ T cells from blood. These receptors were taken from a young man in good health.

This clone showed up just a few times. The V and J genes are TRBV30 and TRBJ1-2, with unresolved D. The CDR3 contains 13 residues. CDR1 and CDR2 (germline): GTSNPN, SVGIG (reference sequence). Trimming shortened V by 1 base and J by 11 bases, and 17 bases separated the two germline ends. The CDR3: CAWSARILWEYTF. CDR3 nucleotides: TGTGCCTGGAGTGCCAGGATTTTGTGGGAGTACACCTTC.

Turning to this clone: Other DNA sequences in the same sample also yield this CDR3. The chain carries TRBV28 and TRBJ2-7; unclear D gene. Germline loops: CDR1 MDHEN, CDR2 SYDVKM. Trimming pared 2 bases from V and 6 bases from J, leaving 5 bases between. This CDR3 has 11 residues. Here the CDR3 reads CASSLIREQYF. The CDR3 nucleotides are TGTGCCAGCAGTTTAATTCGCGAGCAGTACTTC.

V usage is TRBV15 and J usage is TRBJ1-5, with D perhaps TRBD1 (5 bases). The CDR3 extends over 15 amino acids. The V end was cut by 3 bases, the J end by 1 base, with 10 bases between. Germline loops: CDR1 LNHNV, CDR2 YYDKDF (reference sequence). CDR3 amino acids: CATSSRAVSNQPQHF. CDR3 in DNA: TGTGCCACCAGCAGCAGGGCTGTAAGCAATCAGCCCCAGCATTTT.

This rearrangement joins TRBV4-3 to TRBJ2-2, with D perhaps TRBD2 (6 bases). CDR1 and CDR2 from the germline V gene are LGHNA and YSLEER. The CDR3 length is 16 residues. Trimming removed 4 bases at V and 7 bases at J, with 19 bases between. CDR3 nucleotide sequence: TGCGCCAGCAGCCTAGGGTTAGCGGACGCCCACGGGGAGCTGTTTTTT. It codes for CASSLGLADAHGELFF.

Written as DNA, the CDR3 is TGTGCCAGCAACAGCCTAGCGGGGGGTCGCGAGCAGTACTTC. This gives the protein CASNSLAGGREQYF. The V and J genes are TRBV6-5 and TRBJ2-7; TRBD2 aligns across 11 bases. The CDR3 runs 14 residues. V gave up 7 bases and J gave up 6 bases; unmatched junction bases: 8. From germline, CDR1 is MNHEY and CDR2 SVGAGI.

The rearrangement joins TRBV28 to TRBJ1-2, with 8 bases identical to TRBD1. The V and J ends lost 6 bases and 5 bases, in that order; junction bases with no gene match: 20. Germline CDR1 and CDR2: MDHEN and SYDVKM. The CDR3 has 18 residues. The CDR3 region is CASSIPGGQGARGYGYTF. CDR3 DNA: TGTGCCAGCAGCATTCCTGGGGGGCAGGGGGCACGAGGGTATGGCTACACCTTC.

The chain is built from TRBV29-1 and TRBJ1-2, with D perhaps matching TRBD1 (6 bases). The CDR3 spans 12 residues. With 6 bases removed from V and 4 bases from J, the gap between germline ends came to 12 bases. In germline, CDR1 is SQVTM, CDR2 ANQGSEA. The CDR3 protein is CSVDDRSYGYTF. The CDR3 coding sequence is TGCAGCGTCGACGACAGGAGCTATGGCTACACCTTC.

J is TRBJ1-5 and V is TRBV7-2; D not resolved. This CDR3 comprises 14 residues. CDR1 is SGHTA, CDR2 FQGNSA, per germline. Trimming left V 5 bases short and J 2 bases short, with 10 bases between. CDR3 sequence reads: CASSLQRGNQPQHF. The CDR3 coding sequence is TGTGCCAGCAGCCTCCAGCGAGGCAATCAGCCCCAGCATTTT.